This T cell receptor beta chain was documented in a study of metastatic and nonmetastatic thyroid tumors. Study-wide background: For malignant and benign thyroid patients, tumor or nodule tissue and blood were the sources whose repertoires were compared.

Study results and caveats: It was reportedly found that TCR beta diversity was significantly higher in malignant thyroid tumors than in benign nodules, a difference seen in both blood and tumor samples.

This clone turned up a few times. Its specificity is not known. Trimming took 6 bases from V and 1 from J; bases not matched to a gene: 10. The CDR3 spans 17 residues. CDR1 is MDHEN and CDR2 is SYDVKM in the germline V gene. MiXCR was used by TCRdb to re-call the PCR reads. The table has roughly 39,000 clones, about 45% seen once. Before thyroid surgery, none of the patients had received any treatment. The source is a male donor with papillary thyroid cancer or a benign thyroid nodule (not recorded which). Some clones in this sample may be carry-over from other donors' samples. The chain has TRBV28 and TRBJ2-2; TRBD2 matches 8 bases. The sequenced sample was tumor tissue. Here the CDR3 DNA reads TGTGCCAGCAGGCGAAAAAGGACTAGCAGGAACACCGGGGAGCTGTTTTTT. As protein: CASRRKRTSRNTGELFF.